This TCR beta chain was recovered during a study of shared clonotypes between healthy human individuals. Study-wide results and caveats: Investigators collected only blood, and repertoires in tissues likely differ. What naive subsets generally showed was a larger estimated richness than memory subsets showed.

The repertoire was sequenced with immunoSEQ multiplex PCR; TCRdb's copy has only in-frame clones and lacks some. The sample lists 2.3 million or so clones, approximately 95% seen once, with 0.39% in the top ten. The CDR3 contains 14 residues. CDR1 is LNHDA and CDR2 is SQIVND in the germline V gene (reference sequence). V shed 7 bases and J shed 5 bases, with 14 bases lying between them. Concerning this clone itself: What it recognizes is unknown.

This clonotype originated in a man between 18 and 29 years old in good health. Some clones in this sample may be carry-over from other donors' samples. The J gene is TRBJ2-2, the V gene TRBV19, with a possible D match to TRBD2 (7 bases). The sample was naive CD4+ T cells from PBMCs. Subset here: CD45RA+ positively selected. CDR3 DNA sequence: TGTGCCAGTAACTCCGGGGGGCTAACCGGGGAGCTGTTTTTT. Protein product: CASNSGGLTGELFF.